This T cell receptor (beta chain) was documented in a study of T cell repertoires in cytomegalovirus infection. General study results and limits: Within the response measured ex vivo, HLA-C-restricted CMV-specific TCR beta clonotypes were dominant. Summed frequency of shared TCR beta families picked out CMV carriers who also had the relevant HLA.

Germline-derived CDR1 and CDR2 are LNHDA and SQIVND (reference sequence). V was cut by 3 bases and J by 0 bases, with 15 bases left in between. The CDR3 is 18 residues long. Turning to this clonotype: Its specificity is not known.

A single record per CDR3 protein comes from TCRdb applying MiXCR to the reads. The table records around 540,000 distinct CDR3 sequences, 33% of them present only once. The clonotype comes from a human donor in good health (CMV status not recorded). Some clones in this sample may be carry-over from other donors' samples. The sample was cultured PBMCs, taken from culture after CMV antigen stimulation. The chain employs TRBV19 and TRBJ2-6; perhaps TRBD1 as D (5 bases). CDR3 loop: CASSILQGKPSGANVLTF. For the CDR3, the DNA is TGTGCCAGTAGTATCCTCCAGGGCAAACCCTCTGGGGCCAACGTCCTGACTTTC.